This T cell receptor beta chain emerged from a study of T cell clones after liver transplantation. Across the whole study: Standard immunosuppression, with no induction, continued until 12-24 months after transplant. Study results and limitations: Small, mixed patient groups and varying post-transplant times limit these conclusions.

Produced via immunoSEQ multiplex PCR; TCRdb's table is partial and in-frame only. There are about 33,000 clones in the sample; about 95% occur only once, and roughly 25% lies in the top ten. The junction had 4 bases not matched to a gene; V was cut back by 7 bases and J by 1 base. The germline V gene has CDR1 MNHEY and CDR2 SMNVEV (reference sequence). The CDR3 is made up of 13 amino acids. With respect to this clone: Its specificity is not known.

V and J are TRBV27 and TRBJ2-7; 7 bases are a match to TRBD1. The receptor comes from a human patient who received a liver transplant. The T cells may partly be graft donor cells. The source material was CD8+ T cells from blood, sampled 12 months after liver transplant. The CDR3 loop reads CASTRTGSYEQYF. The CDR3 coding sequence is TGTGCCAGCACCAGGACAGGTTCCTACGAGCAGTACTTC.